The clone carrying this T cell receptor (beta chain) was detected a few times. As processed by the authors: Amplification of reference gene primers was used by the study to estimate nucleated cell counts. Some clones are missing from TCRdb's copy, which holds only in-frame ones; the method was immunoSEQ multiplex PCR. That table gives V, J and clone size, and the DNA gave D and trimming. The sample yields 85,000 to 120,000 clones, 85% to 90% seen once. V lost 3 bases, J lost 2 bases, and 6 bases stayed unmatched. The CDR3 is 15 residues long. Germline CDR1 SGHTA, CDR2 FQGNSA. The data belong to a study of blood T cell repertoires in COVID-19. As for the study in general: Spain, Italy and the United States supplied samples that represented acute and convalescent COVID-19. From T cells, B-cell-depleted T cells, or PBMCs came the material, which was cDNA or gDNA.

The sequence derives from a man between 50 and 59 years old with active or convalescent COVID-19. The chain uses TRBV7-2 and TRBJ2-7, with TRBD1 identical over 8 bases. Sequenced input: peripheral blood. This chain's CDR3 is CASSFSGQATYEQYF. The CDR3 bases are TGTGCCAGCAGCTTCTCGGGACAGGCTACCTACGAGCAGTACTTC. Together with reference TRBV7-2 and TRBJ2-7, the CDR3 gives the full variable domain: GAGVSQSPSNKVTEKGKDVELRCDPISGHTALYWYRQSLGQGLEFLIYFQGNSAPDKSGLPSDRFSAERTGGSVSTLTIQRTQQEDSAVYLCASSFSGQATYEQYFGPGTRLTVT.